Below, one TCR beta chain is given with its context. The source of the sample is a study of blood T cell repertoires in COVID-19. Study summary: The samples span acute and convalescent COVID-19 from the United States, Italy and Spain.

Produced via immunoSEQ multiplex PCR; TCRdb's table is partial and in-frame only. The sample lists 210,000 or so clones, 80% occurring once. Sequenced: PBMCs or T cells enriched from blood (not recorded which). The sequence was obtained from a man aged 25-45 years with acute COVID-19.

The CDR3 reads CATSDSSGELFF. The CDR3, as DNA: TGTGCCACCAGTGATTCGTCCGGGGAGCTGTTTTTT. The chain is built from TRBV24-1 and TRBJ2-2, with no clear D. Per germline, CDR1 KGHDR and CDR2 SFDVKD. This CDR3 is 12 amino acids long. The V gene lost 2 bases and the J gene lost 6 bases, with 3 bases spanning the gap.